This TCR beta chain was captured in a study of blood T cell repertoires in COVID-19. Trimming took 5 bases from V and 3 from J, leaving 20 bases between them. Per germline, CDR1 SGHTA and CDR2 FQGNSA. The CDR3 spans 17 residues. Generated by immunoSEQ multiplex PCR, the TCRdb table keeps only in-frame clones and is missing some. The table records under 200,000 clones, over 80% of them present only once. The rearrangement uses TRBV7-2 and TRBJ1-5, with D possibly being TRBD1 (5 bases). The clonotype comes from a woman aged 80 or older with active or convalescent COVID-19. What was sequenced was peripheral blood. The CDR3 bases are TGTGCCAGCAGCCCAACCGGGGGGGGAATGTACAATCAGCCCCAGCATTTT. Its translation is CASSPTGGGMYNQPQHF.